These T cell receptor beta chains were read from a single sample in a study of CD4 and CD8 cells across lung adenocarcinoma regions. One entry per CDR3 protein, called by TCRdb with MiXCR from the PCR reads. The sample shows just over 20,000 distinct CDR3 sequences, roughly half of them seen only once. Sequencing was carried out using CD8+ T cells from the center of a lung tumor. Every receptor here comes from a female donor with lung adenocarcinoma. The CD4 and CD8 labels of this study may be unreliable. Each CDR3 is given with its conserved first and last residue. D genes are given only for firm matches. The size of a clone is reported for some rows only, either as once, few or many, or as a class for expanded clones.

CDR3nt,CDR3aa,d_gene,abundance,v_gene,j_gene
TGTGCCAGCAGTGAATACGGAAACACCATATATTTT,CASSEYGNTIYF,NA,few,TRBV25-1,TRBJ1-3
TGTGCCACGGGTATAGCGGGAGGGGTTGGCGAGCAGTACTTC,CATGIAGGVGEQYF,TRBD2,NA,TRBV10-3,TRBJ2-7
TGTGCCAGCAGTCGCGCGGGGCCGGGGGCCAAAAATATGCAGTACTTC,CASSRAGPGAKNMQYF,NA,NA,TRBV27,TRBJ2-4
TGTGCCAGCAGGCCGGGACAGGGGGCGGTTCAGCCCCAGCATTTT,CASRPGQGAVQPQHF,TRBD1,once,TRBV6-1,TRBJ1-5
TGCGCCAGCAGCCTCGAGGGGGAGCAGTACAATGAGCAGTTCTTC,CASSLEGEQYNEQFF,NA,NA,TRBV4-1,TRBJ2-1
TGCGCCAGCAGCCAGGCGGGGGCCGGGGGCCCTAGCCAAGAGACGCAGTACTTC,CASSQAGAGGPSQETQYF,NA,NA,TRBV4-1,TRBJ2-5
TGCGCCAGCAGCCAAGATGGTATCGGGGATGCTAGCGACACAGATACGCAGTATTTT,CASSQDGIGDASDTDTQYF,NA,many,TRBV4-1,TRBJ2-3
TGTGCCAGCAGTGGACGGAGAAATACCTACGAGCAGTACTTC,CASSGRRNTYEQYF,NA,NA,TRBV6-1,TRBJ2-7
TGTGCCAGCAGGACAGGGTCGGAGAAGACCCAGTACTTC,CASRTGSEKTQYF,TRBD1,NA,TRBV6-2/TRBV6-3,TRBJ2-5
TGTGCGGGGCAACCGCCCGGGACCCCAGAGACGCAGTATTTC,CAGQPPGTPETQYF,NA,once,TRBV10-3,TRBJ2-5
TGTGCCAGCAGGACGATGGAGTATAGGGAAAAACTGTTTTTT,CASRTMEYREKLFF,NA,medium-sized,TRBV6-1,TRBJ1-4
TGTGCCAGCGGTGCTAGCGGAACTAGCACAGATACGCAGTATTTT,CASGASGTSTDTQYF,TRBD2,medium-sized,TRBV27,TRBJ2-3
TGCGCCAGCAGACTCGATGACACAGATACGCAGTATTTT,CASRLDDTDTQYF,NA,many,TRBV10-1,TRBJ2-3
TGCGCCAGCAGCTCGGCGCGCATACTTCAAGAGACCCAGTACTTC,CASSSARILQETQYF,NA,many,TRBV5-1,TRBJ2-5
TGCGCCGCGGGGCCTCAGGCCACAGACACTCAGTACTTC,CAAGPQATDTQYF,NA,NA,TRBV10-1,TRBJ2-4
TGTGCCGGGGGGCTAGGGGGGGGTGACGAAGAGACGCAGTACTTC,CAGGLGGGDEETQYF,NA,NA,TRBV12-3/TRBV12-4,TRBJ2-5
TGTGCCAGCAGTCAGAACAGGGAAGATACGCAGTATTTT,CASSQNREDTQYF,NA,few,TRBV6-1,TRBJ2-3
TGTGCCAGCAGCTTCGATAGCCTGGAGACCCAGTACTTC,CASSFDSLETQYF,NA,medium-sized,TRBV11-2,TRBJ2-5